Included here is one TCR beta chain sequence, with context. Its antigen is as yet unknown. Those with alopecia areata gave lesional scalp punch biopsies and peripheral blood. PBMCs served as the source from which CD4+ and CD8+ T cells were sorted. Germline CDR1 MDHEN, CDR2 SYDVKM. After removal of 4 bases from V and 5 bases from J, the junction contained 9 bases not matched to a gene. The CDR3 runs to 16 residues. This entry comes from a study of CD8+ T cells in alopecia areata. Study findings and constraints: Greater clonality was observed in lesional scalp samples, especially alopecia totalis/universalis, versus normal scalp.

Following extraction, RNA underwent reverse transcription to cDNA, which served as the sequencing template. Repertoires were generated with immunoSEQ multiplex PCR, while TCRdb's copy carries only in-frame clones and drops some. The top ten clones hold about 4.9% of a sample with 100,000 to 150,000 clones, around 60% of them seen once. The chain is built from TRBV28 and TRBJ1-5; 9 bases line up with TRBD1. Source: CD4+ T cells sorted from blood, taken at week 0. The source of this sequence is a human donor with alopecia areata. Here the CDR3 DNA reads TGTGCCAGCAGTTCCCCCCCGGGACAGGGACATCAGCCCCAGCATTTT. Amino acids: CASSSPPGQGHQPQHF.